The 8 T cell receptor beta chains below were found in one sample sequenced in a study of cytomegalovirus exposure and HLA in healthy donors (dated by TCRdb to the late 2010s). Library preparation used the immunoSEQ multiplex PCR assay. For the multiplex PCR, a mixture combining 60 forward primers for TCR Vbeta segments and 13 reverse primers for TCR Jbeta segments was used. TCRdb stores this immuneACCESS table with in-frame sequences only. Part of the clones is absent; in the studies checked, under half of the shortfall reflects unresolved V genes, and no reason is known for the rest. The sample table holds 75,000 to 90,000 clones, of which over 65% were seen once. The ten biggest clones cover 4% to 5.5% of the sample. The sample was PBMCs. The origin of the receptors is a man aged 40-49 years in good health and CMV-seronegative.

The chain employs TRBV5-1 and TRBJ2-5; 7 nucleotides align to TRBD2. The V gene end was trimmed by 2 bases and the J gene end by 2 bases; junction bases not matched to a gene: 3. The CDR3 length is 14 residues. Germline lookup yields CDR1 SGHRS and CDR2 YFSETQ. The CDR3 here is CASSLGGGQETQYF. In DNA form, the CDR3 reads TGCGCCAGCAGCTTAGGCGGGGGTCAAGAGACCCAGTACTTC.

The V gene is TRBV6-6, the J gene TRBJ2-7; 9 bases match TRBD1. CDR1 MNHNY and CDR2 SVGAGI come from the germline V gene (reference sequence). The CDR3 contains 15 residues. J lost 2 bases, V lost 5 bases, and 7 bases had no gene match. The CDR3 bases are TGTGCCAGCAGTCCGACAGGGGGACTAACCTACGAGCAGTACTTC. This translates into CASSPTGGLTYEQYF.

The rearrangement joins TRBV19 to TRBJ2-1; 8 bases fit TRBD1. The junction had 7 bases not matched to a gene; V was cut back by 1 base and J by 8 bases. CDR1 LNHDA and CDR2 SQIVND come from the germline V gene (reference sequence). CDR3 length: 15 amino acids. The CDR3: CASSIGTGYGDEQFF. In DNA form, the CDR3 reads TGTGCCAGTAGTATAGGGACAGGGTATGGGGATGAGCAGTTCTTC.

This rearrangement joins TRBV12-5 to TRBJ2-1, with 11 positions matching TRBD2. Germline CDR1 is LGHNT and CDR2 is FRNRAP. Trimming removed 2 bases from V and 9 bases from J; junction bases left unmatched: 9. The CDR3 sequence is 16 residues long. The CDR3 region is CASGLTSGSQGGEQFF. DNA of the CDR3: TGTGCTAGTGGTTTGACTAGCGGGAGTCAAGGAGGTGAGCAGTTCTTC.

The chain employs TRBV4-3 and TRBJ1-5; D is possibly TRBD1 (5 bases). The CDR3 runs 15 residues. V lost 0 bases, J lost 9 bases, and 15 bases lay in between. From germline, CDR1 is LGHNA and CDR2 YSLEER. This chain's CDR3 is CASSQDLGASGPQHF. The CDR3 DNA reads as TGCGCCAGCAGCCAAGATTTAGGGGCCTCAGGGCCCCAGCATTTT.

This clone was seen a handful of times. V usage is TRBV29-1 and J usage is TRBJ1-2; 7 bases line up with TRBD1. The germline gives CDR1 SQVTM, CDR2 ANQGSEA. The J segment lost 5 bases and the V segment lost 8 bases, leaving 8 bases of the junction unmatched. CDR3 length: 12 residues. The CDR3 DNA sequence: TGCAGCTTCTCAGGGGGGCCTTATGGCTACACCTTC. Protein sequence: CSFSGGPYGYTF. Looking up the rest from reference TRBV29-1 and TRBJ1-2 gives the full variable domain: SAVISQKPSRDICQRGTSLTIQCQVDSQVTMMFWYRQQPGQSLTLIATANQGSEATYESGFVIDKFPISRPNLTFSTLTVSNMSPEDSSIYLCSFSGGPYGYTFGSGTRLTVV.

Of note for this clone: One junction end does not reproduce the germline sequence, and a read error may be involved. V usage is TRBV28 and J usage is TRBJ1-2; 9 positions agree with TRBD1. The CDR3 is made up of 12 amino acids. Germline lookup yields CDR1 MDHEN and CDR2 SYDVKM. CDR3 DNA: TGTGCCAGCAGGCTCCGGGACAGGGTTTTTAGTTTC. Translated: CASRLRDRVFSF.

This chain connects TRBV6-1 to TRBJ2-3, with 13 bases aligning to TRBD2. V trimming: 2 bases; J trimming: 5 bases; junction bases outside the gene matches: 10. The CDR3 extends over 18 amino acids. Looked up from germline, CDR1 is MNHNS and CDR2 is SASEGT. CDR3 residues: CASSELQTSGRAVDTQYF. In DNA, the CDR3 is TGTGCCAGCAGTGAACTCCAAACTAGCGGGAGGGCCGTAGATACGCAGTATTTT.